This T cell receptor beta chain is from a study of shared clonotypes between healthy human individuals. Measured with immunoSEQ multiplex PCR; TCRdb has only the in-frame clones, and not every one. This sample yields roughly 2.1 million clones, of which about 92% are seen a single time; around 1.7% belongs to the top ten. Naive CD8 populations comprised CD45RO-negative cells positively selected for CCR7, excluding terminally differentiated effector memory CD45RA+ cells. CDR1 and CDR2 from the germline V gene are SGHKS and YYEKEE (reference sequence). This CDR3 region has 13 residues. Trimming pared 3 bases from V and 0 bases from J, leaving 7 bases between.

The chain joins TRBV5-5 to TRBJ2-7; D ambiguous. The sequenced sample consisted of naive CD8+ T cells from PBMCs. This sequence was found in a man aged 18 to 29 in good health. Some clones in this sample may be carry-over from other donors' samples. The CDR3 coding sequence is TGTGCCAGCAGCTCCTACAGCTCCTACGAGCAGTACTTC. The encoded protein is CASSSYSSYEQYF.